These T cell receptor beta chains were read from a single sample in a study of Graves' ophthalmopathy and Graves' hyperthyroidism. MiXCR, applied by TCRdb to the multiplex PCR reads, yields one record per CDR3 protein. The sample carries hundreds of thousands of distinct CDR3 sequences, 20% to 25% recorded once. Material: peripheral blood. The receptors come from a woman aged 18 to 35 with stable Graves' hyperthyroidism. The conserved cysteine and the conserved F or W are not part of the CDR3 here. D genes are given only for firm matches.

CDR3	D	V	J
ATGTGGWNEQF	TRBD1	TRBV24-1	TRBJ2-1
SASLGQENSPLH	TRBD1	TRBV20-1	TRBJ1-6
ASSSLTGVGEQY	-	TRBV7-2	TRBJ2-7
ASSFPTGDTGELF	TRBD1	TRBV5-6	TRBJ2-2
ASRKQSGWNTEAF	-	TRBV7-3	TRBJ1-1
ASGWDGNTGELF	-	TRBV2	TRBJ2-2
AIGGLLTGELF	TRBD2	TRBV10-3	TRBJ2-2
ASGSAAGANVLT	-	TRBV9	TRBJ2-6
ASSRPGAPEQY	-	TRBV7-8	TRBJ2-7
ASSPWDLVDPSTQY	-	TRBV12-3/TRBV12-4	TRBJ2-5
ASSLVSLGGIDTEAF	-	TRBV28	TRBJ1-1
ASRPTGGFGRYYGYT	-	TRBV27	TRBJ1-2
ATRMPGTSNTGELF	-	TRBV15	TRBJ2-2
ASSLHPRETQY	-	TRBV7-8	TRBJ2-5
ASRPGLAGGPETQY	TRBD2	TRBV2	TRBJ2-5
SGADRANTGELF	-	TRBV29-1	TRBJ2-2
SVAKILRLDKQETQY	-	TRBV29-1	TRBJ2-5
ASRRTSGRMYQETQY	TRBD2	TRBV2	TRBJ2-5
ASSFPGLAGGTYEQY	TRBD2	TRBV28	TRBJ2-7
ASSSDRGHSYEQY	TRBD1	TRBV19	TRBJ2-7
ASSYGGGRYGYT	TRBD1	TRBV6-7	TRBJ1-2
ASNVRGLATNTGELF	-	TRBV9	TRBJ2-2
ASSSGQGHQPQH	TRBD1	TRBV2	TRBJ1-5
AWSVDFGNQPQH	-	TRBV30	TRBJ1-5
ASGVSQREYNEQY	TRBD2	TRBV28	TRBJ2-7
ASSRIAQTGENYGYT	-	TRBV11-2	TRBJ1-2
ASSGGGSGYEQY	-	TRBV2	TRBJ2-7
ASSWRDRSDYGYT	-	TRBV7-2	TRBJ1-2
ASSSPRQGRGTEAF	TRBD1	TRBV12-3/TRBV12-4	TRBJ1-1
ASTRMVGQDQY	-	TRBV12-3/TRBV12-4	TRBJ2-7
ASSESRLAAEAF	-	TRBV25-1	TRBJ1-1
ASSRQGARGYT	TRBD1	TRBV13	TRBJ1-2
ASTQGGNYGYT	TRBD1	TRBV6-1	TRBJ1-2
ATNAGPSYEQY	-	TRBV24-1	TRBJ2-7
ASSQEGAGREY	-	TRBV4-1	TRBJ2-4
AISGRQTNTEAF	-	TRBV10-3	TRBJ1-1
ASSSPGLAGGQETQY	TRBD2	TRBV28	TRBJ2-5
ASSLQRRRELEETQY	TRBD2	TRBV7-8	TRBJ2-5
ATSDPGPDTDTQY	-	TRBV24-1	TRBJ2-3
ASSFQGLNNYGYT	-	TRBV4-1	TRBJ1-2
ASSLQGPGLEAF	-	TRBV11-1	TRBJ1-1
SGRGAYEQY	-	TRBV29-1	TRBJ2-7
ASSSPPAVPYTEAF	-	TRBV19	TRBJ1-1
ASSYGSSNYGYT	-	TRBV6-5	TRBJ1-2
ASSQETGQYVAEQY	TRBD1	TRBV4-2	TRBJ2-7
ASSVPWGEQY	-	TRBV7-2	TRBJ2-7
ASSPRDITRSTEAF	-	TRBV12-3/TRBV12-4	TRBJ1-1
ASSERGGAPGYT	-	TRBV6-1	TRBJ1-2
ASSPRGETGELF	-	TRBV6-4	TRBJ2-2
ASSYSNSGGKNIQY	-	TRBV6-5	TRBJ2-4
ASSPQSGRYTGELF	TRBD2	TRBV18	TRBJ2-2
ASIDPGAASYGYT	-	TRBV19	TRBJ1-2
ASDRQQETQY	-	TRBV2	TRBJ2-5
ASSWGLGNTIY	-	TRBV12-3/TRBV12-4	TRBJ1-3
AWSSMKGALGGYT	TRBD1	TRBV30	TRBJ1-2